The 19 T cell receptor beta chains listed next were all sequenced from one sample in a study of T cells in Graves' hyperthyroidism and ophthalmopathy. Amplified TCR beta CDR3 regions derived from RNA transcripts. The study used the HTBI primer set for a first-round RT-PCR of the TCR CDR3. TCRdb reprocessed the multiplex PCR reads with MiXCR, giving one entry per CDR3 protein. Of 550,000 to 700,000 distinct CDR3 sequences in the sample, 14% to 15% were seen once. Specimen: blood. The receptor source for this set is a woman aged 40 to 49 with Graves' ophthalmopathy.

V gene TRBV5-1 combines with J gene TRBJ2-5, with D unclear. From germline, CDR1 is SGHRS and CDR2 YFSETQ. The germline V and J ends were trimmed by 4 bases and 9 bases, with 19 bases remaining between them. The CDR3 covers 14 residues. DNA for the CDR3: TGCGCCAGCAGCAGCCAGACTGGGGAAAGGTCCCAGTACTTC. Residues: CASSSQTGERSQYF.

This clonotype showed up many times. The chain combines TRBV10-3 with TRBJ2-5; TRBD2 matches at 11 bases. CDR3 size: 15 residues. In germline, CDR1 is ENHRY, CDR2 SYGVKD. The V gene end was trimmed by 5 bases and the J gene end by 1 base; junction bases not matched to a gene: 3. DNA of the CDR3: TGTGCCATCAGTCCCGGGACTAGCGGCCAAGAGACCCAGTACTTC. Its protein is CAISPGTSGQETQYF.

In its sample, this clonotype was seen many times. This chain joins TRBV19 and TRBJ1-2; TRBD1 is a possible D gene (6 bases). Per the germline V gene, CDR1 is LNHDA and CDR2 is SQIVND (reference sequence). CDR3 length: 12 residues. Trimming removed 9 bases from V and 6 bases from J, with 14 bases in between. CDR3 in DNA: TGTGCCAGCCAGGGGATTGAACATGGCTACACCTTC. Protein product: CASQGIEHGYTF. Looking up the rest from reference TRBV19 and TRBJ1-2 gives the full variable domain: DGGITQSPKYLFRKEGQNVTLSCEQNLNHDAMYWYRQDPGQGLRLIYYSQIVNDFQKGDIAEGYSVSREKKESFPLTVTSAQKNPTAFYLCASQGIEHGYTFGSGTRLTVV.

There are many counts of this clonotype. The rearrangement joins TRBV9 to TRBJ1-2; D unclear. CDR1 is SGDLS and CDR2 is YYNGEE in the germline V gene. Deletions cut 1 base from V and 6 bases from J, with 10 bases between. This CDR3 contains 13 residues. CDR3: CASSVNNGHGYTF. The DNA of the CDR3 is TGTGCCAGCAGCGTAAACAACGGACATGGCTACACCTTC.

This clonotype was counted at least ten times. Written as DNA, the CDR3 is TGTGCCAGTAGGCCCGCCGGGCTCACTGAAGCTTTCTTT. Its translation: CASRPAGLTEAFF. This chain links TRBV19 with TRBJ1-1; D remains ambiguous. Per germline, CDR1 LNHDA and CDR2 SQIVND (reference sequence). The CDR3 extends over 13 amino acids. Deletions cut 6 bases from V and 4 bases from J, with 12 bases between. Full variable domain (rest looked up from reference TRBV19 and TRBJ1-1): DGGITQSPKYLFRKEGQNVTLSCEQNLNHDAMYWYRQDPGQGLRLIYYSQIVNDFQKGDIAEGYSVSREKKESFPLTVTSAQKNPTAFYLCASRPAGLTEAFFGQGTRLTVV.

This clonotype was observed a handful of times. The chain links TRBV3-1 to TRBJ1-1; D not resolved. Germline lookup yields CDR1 LGHDT and CDR2 YNNKEL (reference sequence). CDR3 size: 12 residues. V was cut by 4 bases and J by 8 bases, with 11 bases left in between. The CDR3 nucleotides are TGTGCCAGCAGCCTAATGTTTAGCGAAGCTTTCTTT. Protein product: CASSLMFSEAFF.

The chain combines TRBV27 with TRBJ2-3; D unresolved. Trimming removed 6 bases at V and 5 bases at J, with 12 bases between. CDR1 and CDR2 (germline): MNHEY, SMNVEV (reference sequence). This CDR3 has 13 amino acids. The CDR3 spells CASSPRWGDTQYF. CDR3 DNA sequence: TGTGCCAGCAGCCCAAGGTGGGGAGATACGCAGTATTTT.

There are many counts of this clonotype. The chain links TRBV20-1 to TRBJ1-5; 7 nucleotides line up with TRBD1. Losses at the gene ends were 0 bases for V and 4 bases for J; bases not matched to a gene: 6. Germline CDR1 and CDR2: DFQATT and SNEGSKA (reference sequence). The CDR3 runs 15 residues. The CDR3 nucleotides read TGCAGTGCTAGAGACCCAGGGACAGCTAATCAGCCCCAGCATTTT. The encoded protein is CSARDPGTANQPQHF.

This clonotype was counted many times. The chain couples TRBV14 to TRBJ1-2; D gene ambiguous. The CDR3 has 16 amino acids. Trimming left V 0 bases short and J 0 bases short, with 11 bases between. Germline lookup yields CDR1 SGHDN and CDR2 FVKESK. The CDR3 region has the DNA TGTGCCAGCAGCCAAGATAAAAGGTCCACTAACTATGGCTACACCTTC. Translating it yields CASSQDKRSTNYGYTF.

This clonotype was counted many times. The chain links TRBV30 to TRBJ2-5; D is perhaps TRBD1 (6 bases). The CDR3 extends over 12 amino acids. Germline loops: CDR1 GTSNPN, CDR2 SVGIG (reference sequence). Trimming pared 4 bases from V and 2 bases from J, leaving 8 bases between. CDR3 DNA: TGTGCCTGGAAACAGGGACAAGAGACCCAGTACTTC. Translating gives CAWKQGQETQYF.

This clonotype was detected ten times or more. The chain links TRBV19 to TRBJ2-4; a possible D gene is TRBD2 (7 bases). CDR1 is LNHDA, CDR2 SQIVND, per germline (reference sequence). With 3 bases removed from V and 8 bases from J, the gap between germline ends came to 14 bases. This CDR3 comprises 14 residues. CDR3 in amino acids: CASSIRGGVDIQYF. In DNA, the CDR3 is TGTGCCAGTAGTATTAGAGGGGGGGTGGACATTCAGTACTTC.

V is TRBV6-2 or TRBV6-3 and J is TRBJ1-6; D unclear. V was clipped by 4 bases and J by 2 bases, with 9 bases between them. The CDR3 runs 15 residues. Looked up from germline, CDR1 is MNHEY and CDR2 is SVGEGT. The CDR3 bases are TGTGCCAGCAGTTGGGAAGGGACCTATAATTCACCCCTCCACTTT. Translated: CASSWEGTYNSPLHF.

This clonotype was recorded a few times. A junction end diverges from the germline sequence, so it may reflect a read error. V usage is TRBV12-3 or TRBV12-4 and J usage is TRBJ2-5; 10 bases are shared with TRBD2. The CDR3 has 12 amino acids. The CDR3 sequence is CACSGTSETQYF. The CDR3 DNA sequence: TGTGCCTGCAGTGGGACTAGCGAAACCCAGTACTTC.

This clonotype was seen repeatedly, ten times or more. The rearrangement joins TRBV28 to TRBJ2-7; a possible D gene is TRBD1 (5 bases). The CDR3 consists of 15 residues. Between the trimmed V and J ends, which lost 2 bases and 2 bases, there was a span of 13 bases. Per germline, CDR1 MDHEN and CDR2 SYDVKM. The CDR3 DNA follows: TGTGCCAGCAGTTTAAGGGGCCGACCGCCCTACGAGCAGTACTTC. The encoded protein is CASSLRGRPPYEQYF.

This clonotype was seen repeatedly, ten times or more. This chain uses TRBV12-3 or TRBV12-4 with TRBJ1-5; no clear D. V lost 5 bases and J 11 bases, leaving 13 bases between the germline ends. The CDR3 has 12 residues. The CDR3 DNA reads as TGTGCCAGCAGTCTACAGCTCCCTACCCAGCATTTT. This gives the protein CASSLQLPTQHF.

This clonotype was seen repeatedly, ten times or more. This chain connects TRBV2 to TRBJ2-7; 11 nucleotides align to TRBD2. The CDR3 has 15 amino acids. V lost 4 bases and J lost 7; bases outside the gene matches: 9. Germline CDR1 reads SNHLY; CDR2 reads FYNNEI. In nucleotides, the CDR3 is TGTGCCAGCAGTGCCCTTCTAGCGGGAGGACGTGAGCAGTACTTC. This encodes CASSALLAGGREQYF. Full variable domain (outside the CDR3, taken from reference TRBV2 and TRBJ2-7): EPEVTQTPSHQVTQMGQEVILRCVPISNHLYFYWYRQILGQKVEFLVSFYNNEISEKSEIFDDQFSVERPDGSNFTLKIRSTKLEDSAMYFCASSALLAGGREQYFGPGTRLTVT.

Ten or more counts support this clonotype. The chain carries TRBV9 and TRBJ2-2; TRBD1 or TRBD2 may be the D gene (6 bases each). The CDR3 consists of 17 residues. Trimming removed 7 bases at V and 0 bases at J, with 19 bases between. Looked up from germline, CDR1 is SGDLS and CDR2 is YYNGEE. The CDR3 reads CASSGLRGAPNTGELFF. DNA for the CDR3: TGTGCCAGCTCGGGCCTGAGGGGGGCCCCGAACACCGGGGAGCTGTTTTTT.

The genes are TRBV27 and TRBJ2-7; D may be TRBD2 (7 bases). V lost 3 bases and J 1 base, leaving 13 bases between the germline ends. The V gene's germline CDR1 is MNHEY and CDR2 SMNVEV (reference sequence). The CDR3 is 15 amino acids. Written as DNA, the CDR3 is TGTGCCAGCAGTTTGAAGGGGGGAGGGTCCTACGAGCAGTACTTC. Translating gives CASSLKGGGSYEQYF.

About this clonotype: A read error may explain this, as a much larger clone is one base away. The V gene is TRBV6-5, the J gene TRBJ2-2; D unclear. The CDR3 is 16 amino acids. CDR1 and CDR2 from the germline V gene are MNHEY and SVGAGI. This CDR3 is CVSSYTDTLVTGELFF. In nucleotides, the CDR3 is TGTGTCAGCAGTTACACCGATACCCTGGTAACCGGGGAGCTGTTTTTT.